Listed below are T cell receptor beta chains from one sample, sequenced in a study of shared clonotypes between healthy human individuals. Libraries were prepared by immunoSEQ multiplex PCR; TCRdb keeps only in-frame clonotypes and omits some of them. The sample records roughly 320,000 clones, 87% being singletons. Input material: memory CD8+ T cells sorted from blood. The receptor source for this set is a man younger than 35 in good health. Each CDR3 is given with its conserved first and last residue. A D gene is named only where the DNA matches it firmly. Not all rows give a size; the values are once, few, many and, for expanded clones, a class.

size: many
V: TRBV6-6
D: -
J: TRBJ2-1
DNA: TGTGCCAGCGGGGCCAATGAGCAGTTCTTC
CDR3: CASGANEQFF

size: once
V: TRBV5-3
D: TRBD2
J: TRBJ2-2
DNA: TGTGCCAGAAGCTTGTCGCTAGCGGGGAACCAGACCGGGGAGCTGTTTTTT
CDR3: CARSLSLAGNQTGELFF

size: once
V: TRBV9
D: TRBD1
J: TRBJ1-2
DNA: TGTGCCAGCAGCACTTCCGGGACAGGGTCTGATGGCTACACCTTC
CDR3: CASSTSGTGSDGYTF

size: -
V: TRBV28
D: TRBD1
J: TRBJ2-7
DNA: TGTGCCAGCAGTTTTAGTATTTGGGACAGATTCTACGAGCAGTACTTC
CDR3: CASSFSIWDRFYEQYF

size: -
V: TRBV9
D: -
J: TRBJ1-2
DNA: TGTGCCAGCAGCGCCAGCCGGCACGGGGCTGGATATGGCTACACCTTC
CDR3: CASSASRHGAGYGYTF

size: -
V: TRBV5-4
D: -
J: TRBJ1-4
DNA: TGTGCCAGCAGCTTGTCGGGGGGATCAAAAGAAAAACTGTTTTTT
CDR3: CASSLSGGSKEKLFF

size: -
V: TRBV6-5
D: -
J: TRBJ2-7
DNA: TGTGCCAGCAGTTACGGCAGCCTCTACGAGCAGTACTTC
CDR3: CASSYGSLYEQYF

size: -
V: TRBV30
D: TRBD1
J: TRBJ2-2
DNA: TGTGCCTGGGAGGACAGGGGGATCGGGGAGCTGTTTTTT
CDR3: CAWEDRGIGELFF

size: -
V: TRBV28
D: TRBD1
J: TRBJ2-7
DNA: TGTGCCAGCAGTCCCACAGGGGCCCTTTACGAGCAGTACTTC
CDR3: CASSPTGALYEQYF

size: -
V: TRBV2
D: TRBD2
J: TRBJ2-5
DNA: TGTGCCAGCAGTCCCGGGAGGTACGAGGAGACCCAGTACTTC
CDR3: CASSPGRYEETQYF

size: once
V: TRBV28
D: TRBD1
J: TRBJ2-7
DNA: TGTGCCAGCAGTCAGACAGGGGGGTCCTACGAGCAGTACTTC
CDR3: CASSQTGGSYEQYF

size: once
V: TRBV9
D: -
J: TRBJ2-3
DNA: TGTGCCAGCAGCGTAGCGGGAGCTGGAGATACGCAGTATTTT
CDR3: CASSVAGAGDTQYF

size: -
V: TRBV25-1
D: -
J: TRBJ2-6
DNA: TGTGCCAGCAGTGGTTCAGGCCCCGTCCTGACTTTC
CDR3: CASSGSGPVLTF

size: -
V: TRBV30
D: TRBD1
J: TRBJ2-7
DNA: TGTGCCTGGAGTGTAGCCCCCGGGACAGGGCAATACGAGCAGTACTTC
CDR3: CAWSVAPGTGQYEQYF

size: few
V: TRBV28
D: TRBD2
J: TRBJ2-3
DNA: TGTGCCAGCAGTTTCCGCGGACTAGCGGGGGCGGGCACAGATACGCAGTATTTT
CDR3: CASSFRGLAGAGTDTQYF

size: -
V: TRBV27
D: -
J: TRBJ1-2
DNA: TGTGCCAGCAGTTCCCTAACAGGTTATGGCTACACCTTC
CDR3: CASSSLTGYGYTF

size: -
V: TRBV2
D: TRBD2
J: TRBJ2-5
DNA: TGTGCCAGCAGTGAAGCTAGCGGGGGGACCCAAGAGACCCAGTACTTC
CDR3: CASSEASGGTQETQYF

size: -
V: TRBV5-4
D: -
J: TRBJ2-1
DNA: TGTGCCAGTAGCTTGGGGGGAAATGAGCAGTTCTTC
CDR3: CASSLGGNEQFF

size: many
V: TRBV7-9
D: -
J: TRBJ1-5
DNA: TGTGCCAGCAGCCTTGGGGGGGACAATCAGCCCCAGCATTTT
CDR3: CASSLGGDNQPQHF

size: -
V: TRBV9
D: -
J: TRBJ2-1
DNA: TGTGCCAGCAGCGGTCATAGCGTAGGCTCCTACAATGAGCAGTTCTTC
CDR3: CASSGHSVGSYNEQFF